These 8 T cell receptor beta chains were sequenced from one sample in a study of blood T cells in healthy people across ages. Combining a sample-barcoded 5' primer with a J-beta primer mix, a second PCR ran for roughly 6 to 12 cycles. A single record per CDR3 protein comes from TCRdb applying MiXCR to the 5' RACE reads. The sample records around 700,000 distinct CDR3 sequences, approximately 25% being singletons. Another study also made use of these data, one on T cells of mothers and their children.

The sample consisted of blood. These receptors all stem from a boy younger than 18 in good health.

The chain is built from TRBV5-1 and TRBJ2-5; D gene uncertain. The better agreement between TRBJ2-1 and the DNA end casts doubt on the J call. Germline CDR1 and CDR2: SGHRS and YFSETQ. The length of the CDR3 is 15 residues. CDR3 loop: CASRDPSQPRNEQFF. The CDR3, as DNA: TGCGCCAGCAGGGATCCCTCTCAACCTCGTAATGAGCAGTTCTTC.

This clonotype was found a few times. The V gene is TRBV29-1, the J gene TRBJ1-1; 9 nucleotides align to TRBD1. This CDR3 comprises 14 residues. The germline CDR1 and CDR2 sequences are SQVTM and ANQGSEA. J gave up 5 bases and V 5 bases, and 9 bases lay outside the gene matches. The CDR3 sequence is CSVLRQGVWTEAFF. In DNA form, the CDR3 reads TGCAGCGTTTTACGACAGGGGGTTTGGACTGAAGCTTTCTTT.

This clonotype turned up a few times. The chain couples TRBV4-1 to TRBJ2-3; D gene ambiguous. The CDR3 has 17 residues. V lost 0 bases and J 0 bases, leaving 13 bases between the germline ends. Germline CDR1 and CDR2: MGHRA and YSYEKL. The CDR3, as DNA: TGCGCCAGCAGCCAAGATGGTCATAGCCCCAGCACAGATACGCAGTATTTT. Its translation is CASSQDGHSPSTDTQYF.

This clonotype was observed at least ten times. V is TRBV7-9 and J is TRBJ1-1; maybe TRBD1 (5 bases). From germline, CDR1 is SEHNR and CDR2 FQNEAQ (reference sequence). V was pared by 0 bases and J by 1 base, with 9 bases between. This CDR3 region has 15 residues. The CDR3 region has the DNA TGTGCCAGCAGCTTAGCTGGGGGAGGGAACACTGAAGCTTTCTTT. As protein: CASSLAGGGNTEAFF.

This clonotype showed up just a few times. V is TRBV7-6 and J is TRBJ2-7; TRBD2 agrees at 10 bases. The V segment lost 1 base and the J segment 8 bases; nucleotides outside the gene matches: 11. Looked up from germline, CDR1 is SGHVS and CDR2 is FNYEAQ. The CDR3 extends over 16 amino acids. The CDR3 spells CASSLGASGGRTQQYF. The CDR3 DNA sequence: TGTGCCAGCAGCTTAGGGGCTAGCGGGGGTCGAACTCAGCAGTACTTC.

The chain joins TRBV6-2 or TRBV6-3 to TRBJ2-5; tentatively, D is TRBD1 or TRBD2 (6 bases each). The end of the DNA is better explained by TRBJ2-7, so the J call may be wrong. Per the germline V gene, CDR1 is MNHEY and CDR2 is SVGEGT. The CDR3 runs 15 residues. CDR3 in DNA: TGTGCCAGCAGCGTGCGGCGGGACACCTTATACGAGCAGTACTTC. Its translation is CASSVRRDTLYEQYF.

The V call is TRBV29-1, the J call TRBJ2-7; 9 bases agree with TRBD1. Germline CDR1 reads SQVTM; CDR2 reads ANQGSEA. The CDR3 consists of 13 residues. The ends lost 6 bases at V and 3 bases at J; junction bases unmatched: 6. The CDR3 nucleotides read TGCAGCGTCAGGGACAGGGACGACTACGAGCAGTACTTC. This gives the protein CSVRDRDDYEQYF.

V gene TRBV28 combines with J gene TRBJ2-1, with D perhaps matching TRBD1 (6 bases). The CDR3 is 13 amino acids. Germline V lookup: CDR1 MDHEN, CDR2 SYDVKM. Trimming stripped 6 bases from V and 9 bases from J, with 15 bases between. The CDR3 bases are TGTGCCAGCAGCGGTAGGGGGTTGGGTGAGCAGTTCTTC. Its protein is CASSGRGLGEQFF. The full variable domain, in which reference TRBV28 and TRBJ2-1 provide the parts outside the CDR3, is DVKVTQSSRYLVKRTGEKVFLECVQDMDHENMFWYRQDPGLGLRLIYFSYDVKMKEKGDIPEGYSVSREKKERFSLILESASTNQTSMYLCASSGRGLGEQFFGPGTRLTVL.